The present TCR beta chain was sequenced within a study of cytomegalovirus exposure and HLA in healthy donors. Researchers ran the PCR with 60 Vbeta and 13 Jbeta primers. The data were produced by immunoSEQ multiplex PCR, yet TCRdb's version contains in-frame clones alone and is incomplete. The sample lists 150,000 or so clones; roughly 66% were seen once. Germline CDR1 LNHDA, CDR2 SQIVND (reference sequence). The V gene lost 10 bases and the J gene lost 2 bases, with 15 bases spanning the gap. The CDR3 has 13 residues. The chain uses TRBV19 and TRBJ2-7, with a weak D call TRBD1 (5 bases). The sequence came from a woman younger than 35 in good health and CMV-seronegative. The sample was PBMCs. The CDR3 sequence is CATMAGPTYEQYF. CDR3 bases: TGTGCCACCATGGCAGGGCCCACCTACGAGCAGTACTTC.